This T cell receptor beta chain originates from a study of blood T cell repertoires in COVID-19. Study-wide background: The analysed material was cDNA or gDNA that came from T cells, B-cell-depleted T cells, or PBMCs.

The data were produced by immunoSEQ multiplex PCR, yet TCRdb's version contains in-frame clones alone and is incomplete. The sample holds some 320,000 clones; around 87% are singletons and the top ten take about 5%. Per germline, CDR1 SNHLY and CDR2 FYNNEI. The CDR3 covers 18 residues. V gave up 7 bases and J gave up 4 bases; unmatched junction bases: 15. Cohort 3 donors were reported recovered after two negative PCRs, clearance, or symptom resolution. Material: PBMCs or T cells enriched from blood (not recorded which). The sequence was collected from a woman aged 25 to 39 who had recovered from COVID-19. V gene TRBV2 combines with J gene TRBJ2-2, with 10 bases lining up with TRBD2. CDR3 region: CASTQTASGGVVTGELFF. The CDR3 nucleotides are TGTGCCAGCACCCAGACTGCGAGCGGGGGGGTGGTCACCGGGGAGCTGTTTTTT.